This T cell receptor beta chain was sequenced during a study of monozygotic twins with inflammatory bowel disease. Total RNA, at around 3,800 ng, went into every TCR library. TCRdb re-called the 5' RACE reads, yielding one record per CDR3 amino acid sequence without DNA. The sample includes 350,000 to 500,000 distinct CDR3 sequences. Material: blood. The origin of this receptor is a human donor with ulcerative colitis or Crohn's disease, or a healthy co-twin of an affected twin (not recorded which).

CDR3 protein: CASSDTGRKLFF. J is TRBJ1-4 and V is TRBV2. This CDR3 is 12 amino acids long. Per the germline V gene, CDR1 is SNHLY and CDR2 is FYNNEI.